Following are 26 T cell receptor beta chains from one sample sequenced in a study of blood T cells in healthy people across ages. With a J-beta primer mix and a sample-barcoded 5' primer, a second PCR ran about 7 to 11 cycles. TCRdb fed the 5' RACE reads into MiXCR, producing one record per CDR3 protein. The table shows 600,000 to 850,000 distinct CDR3 sequences, with 20% to 30% occurring only once. These same records also appear under a second study, on T cells of mothers and their children.

The sequenced sample was blood. These receptors were taken from a boy aged 5-17 years in good health.

The genes are TRBV29-1 and TRBJ2-1; 8 bases map to TRBD1. The DNA matches TRBJ2-7 better at its end, which makes the J call doubtful. From germline, CDR1 is SQVTM and CDR2 ANQGSEA. There are 16 residues in the CDR3. The CDR3 DNA reads TGCAGCGTTGATCCAGCAGGACAGGGTAACGACTACGAGCAGTACTTC. It yields the protein CSVDPAGQGNDYEQYF.

The rearrangement uses TRBV11-2 and TRBJ2-6; D gene unclear. The germline V and J ends were trimmed by 5 bases and 4 bases, with 12 bases remaining between them. Germline values: CDR1 SGHAT, CDR2 FQNNGV. The CDR3 covers 15 residues. The CDR3 here is CASSPEVLGANVLTF. CDR3 DNA sequence: TGTGCCAGCAGCCCAGAGGTCTTGGGGGCCAACGTCCTGACTTTC.

The chain employs TRBV15 and TRBJ2-1; 7 nucleotides agree with TRBD1. The CDR3 is made up of 16 amino acids. V was pared by 1 base and J by 8 bases, with 11 bases of the junction left unmatched. The germline V gene encodes CDR1 LNHNV and CDR2 YYDKDF (reference sequence). DNA for the CDR3: TGTGCCACCAGCAGAGTCGACACGACAGGGAACTATGAGCAGTTCTTC. This encodes CATSRVDTTGNYEQFF.

This chain joins TRBV11-2 and TRBJ2-3; 10 positions match TRBD2. Germline V CDR1 and CDR2: SGHAT, FQNNGV. The CDR3 sequence is 17 residues long. The junction had 10 bases not matched to a gene; V was cut back by 5 bases and J by 2 bases. The CDR3 sequence: CASSPGGSGGFTDTQYF. CDR3 bases: TGTGCCAGCAGCCCTGGGGGTAGCGGGGGGTTCACAGATACGCAGTATTTT. Filled out from reference TRBV11-2 and TRBJ2-3, the complete variable domain reads EAGVAQSPRYKIIEKRQSVAFWCNPISGHATLYWYQQILGQGPKLLIQFQNNGVVDDSQLPKDRFSAERLKGVDSTLKIQPAKLEDSAVYLCASSPGGSGGFTDTQYFGPGTRLTVL.

This chain connects TRBV20-1 to TRBJ2-1; 9 bases are shared with TRBD2. Germline lookup yields CDR1 DFQATT and CDR2 SNEGSKA (reference sequence). This CDR3 has 14 residues. Losses at the gene ends were 3 bases for V and 4 bases for J; bases not matched to a gene: 4. CDR3 in amino acids: CSARLAGRYNEQFF. In DNA form, the CDR3 reads TGCAGTGCTAGGCTAGCGGGGAGGTACAATGAGCAGTTCTTC.

The sample holds a few counts of this clonotype. This chain links TRBV12-3 or TRBV12-4 with TRBJ2-5; D is perhaps TRBD2 (5 bases). Near its end, the DNA agrees better with TRBJ2-1, so the J call may be wrong. This CDR3 has 14 amino acids. For the CDR3, the DNA is TGTGCCAGCACGGTCGACTACTTCTACAATGAGCAGTTCTTC. Translation gives CASTVDYFYNEQFF.

This sequence joins TRBV5-6 and TRBJ1-6; D possibly corresponds to TRBD1 (5 bases). The V gene lost 6 bases and the J gene lost 6 bases, with 22 bases spanning the gap. The CDR3 spans 17 residues. Per the germline V gene, CDR1 is SGHDT and CDR2 is YYEEEE. The CDR3 sequence: CASTGLSGTTSNSPLHF. CDR3 bases: TGTGCCAGCACGGGACTCTCCGGGACCACCAGTAATTCACCCCTCCACTTT.

This chain connects TRBV6-2 or TRBV6-3 to TRBJ1-5; TRBD1 aligns across 10 bases. Germline trimming cut 2 bases from V and 6 bases from J; bases unmatched to any gene: 4. Germline CDR1 and CDR2: MNHEY and SVGEGT. CDR3 length equals 15 residues. The CDR3 sequence is CASSYQDRGVQPQHF. The CDR3 bases are TGTGCCAGCAGTTACCAGGACAGGGGGGTTCAGCCCCAGCATTTT.

J is TRBJ2-5 and V is TRBV7-2, with unresolved D. Matching the DNA end better, TRBJ2-7 makes the J call doubtful. CDR1 and CDR2 (germline): SGHTA, FQGNSA. The CDR3 runs to 14 residues. The CDR3 DNA reads TGTGCCAGCAGCTTAGCTCCAGCTAACTACGAGCAGTACTTC. Amino acids: CASSLAPANYEQYF.

V is TRBV20-1 and J is TRBJ2-7; the match to TRBD2 covers 11 bases. Germline V CDR1 and CDR2: DFQATT, SNEGSKA (reference sequence). This CDR3 is 18 amino acids long. V dropped 6 bases and J dropped 2; count of bases not matched to a gene: 18. CDR3 in amino acids: CSAKSIHQTSGAAYEQYF. CDR3 bases: TGCAGTGCCAAGTCGATCCATCAGACTAGCGGGGCTGCCTACGAGCAGTACTTC.

The V and J genes are TRBV5-1 and TRBJ2-5, with a possible D match to TRBD2 (6 bases). The CDR3 runs to 16 residues. The V gene's germline CDR1 is SGHRS and CDR2 YFSETQ. Trimming pared 1 base from V and 7 bases from J, leaving 20 bases between. The CDR3: CASSLSLGGEKGTQYF. In nucleotides, the CDR3 is TGCGCCAGCAGCTTGTCCCTCGGCGGGGAGAAAGGGACCCAGTACTTC.

This clonotype was found a few times. The chain recombines TRBV7-9 with TRBJ2-2; tentatively, D is TRBD1 (5 bases). CDR3 length equals 18 residues. Trimming removed 5 bases at V and 0 bases at J, with 19 bases between. CDR1 is SEHNR and CDR2 is FQNEAQ in the germline V gene (reference sequence). The CDR3 sequence is CASSPSWGGRANTGELFF. The CDR3 DNA follows: TGTGCCAGCAGCCCCTCCTGGGGCGGCAGGGCGAACACCGGGGAGCTGTTTTTT.

The sample holds a few counts of this clonotype. The chain joins TRBV29-1 to TRBJ1-2; D gene uncertain. The CDR3 is 14 amino acids. The germline V gene has CDR1 SQVTM and CDR2 ANQGSEA. V was pared by 6 bases and J by 4 bases, with 18 bases between. The CDR3 DNA is TGCAGCGTCCCGCGGGAGGGCAGAAGCTATGGCTACACCTTC. As protein: CSVPREGRSYGYTF.

A single count supports this clonotype. This chain uses TRBV5-1 with TRBJ2-1, with unresolved D. CDR3 size: 16 residues. The V gene lost 4 bases and the J gene lost 1 base, with 15 bases spanning the gap. The germline gives CDR1 SGHRS, CDR2 YFSETQ. The DNA for the CDR3 is TGCGCCAGCAGCCCCGGACCCGTACGGTCCTACAATGAGCAGTTCTTC. It specifies CASSPGPVRSYNEQFF.

This clonotype occurred a few times. This chain uses TRBV7-9 with TRBJ2-5; 7 positions agree with TRBD1. CDR3 length equals 14 residues. With V trimmed by 5 bases and J by 4 bases, 7 bases remained unmatched. CDR1 and CDR2 from the germline V gene are SEHNR and FQNEAQ (reference sequence). Here the CDR3 DNA reads TGTGCCAGCAGCGCCACAGGGGTTCGAGAGACCCAGTACTTC. Translation gives CASSATGVRETQYF.

This clonotype was counted a few times. This CDR3 is CASSQDWVEGPGGNTIYF. CDR3 nucleotides: TGCGCCAGCAGCCAAGATTGGGTCGAGGGGCCGGGAGGAAACACCATATATTTT. This sequence joins TRBV4-3 and TRBJ1-3; D is possibly TRBD1 (5 bases). Germline-derived CDR1 and CDR2 are LGHNA and YSLEER. Trimming pared 0 bases from V and 4 bases from J, leaving 19 bases between. This CDR3 is 18 amino acids long.

The chain uses TRBV25-1 and TRBJ2-5; D gene unclear. The J call may not be correct, given that the DNA end is closer to TRBJ2-1. The CDR3 totals 11 residues. Looked up from germline, CDR1 is MGHDK and CDR2 is SYGVNS. CDR3 amino acids: CASTSQREQFF. The CDR3 region has the DNA TGTGCCAGCACCTCACAACGTGAGCAGTTCTTC.

The rearrangement links TRBV24-1 to TRBJ2-5; D is unclear. Germline lookup yields CDR1 KGHDR and CDR2 SFDVKD. This CDR3 is built from 14 residues. With 1 base removed from V and 5 bases from J, the gap between germline ends came to 10 bases. The CDR3 DNA reads TGTGCCACCAGTGATTTATCCGAACCGGAGACCCAGTACTTC. Translation gives CATSDLSEPETQYF.

The table lists this clonotype with a few counts. The V and J genes are TRBV28 and TRBJ2-1; D may be TRBD1 (5 bases). Germline assignment: CDR1 MDHEN and CDR2 SYDVKM. Trimming left V 3 bases short and J 10 bases short, with 22 bases between. The CDR3 spans 16 residues. The CDR3, as DNA: TGTGCCAGCAGTTTTACAGGAGTCCCCTCCTTTCAGGAGCAGTTCTTC. Its protein product is CASSFTGVPSFQEQFF.

This clonotype was counted between two and nine times. V gene TRBV11-2 combines with J gene TRBJ1-1; no clear D gene. The V end lost 7 bases, the J end lost 2 bases, and 14 bases lay between the germline ends. The CDR3 extends over 14 amino acids. In germline, CDR1 is SGHAT, CDR2 FQNNGV. For the CDR3, the DNA is TGTGCCAGCAACGTTCGGGCTCGAAACACTGAAGCTTTCTTT. Translated: CASNVRARNTEAFF.

V gene TRBV10-3 combines with J gene TRBJ2-5; D might be TRBD2 (5 bases). The end of the DNA aligns better with TRBJ2-7, so the J call may be wrong. The CDR3 runs to 13 residues. The germline V gene encodes CDR1 ENHRY and CDR2 SYGVKD. The CDR3: CAISEGEFYEQYF. The CDR3 DNA follows: TGTGCCATCAGTGAGGGGGAGTTCTACGAGCAGTACTTC.

This chain connects TRBV7-9 to TRBJ2-3, with 8 positions matching TRBD2. CDR3 length: 14 residues. The V segment lost 4 bases and the J segment 4 bases; nucleotides outside the gene matches: 4. Per the germline V gene, CDR1 is SEHNR and CDR2 is FQNEAQ (reference sequence). In DNA form, the CDR3 reads TGTGCCAGCAGCTCCCGGACTAGCCCAGATACGCAGTATTTT. This encodes CASSSRTSPDTQYF.

This sequence joins TRBV7-9 and TRBJ2-7, with D perhaps TRBD1 (5 bases). The CDR3 has 14 amino acids. Trimming left V 4 bases short and J 1 base short, with 11 bases between. Germline V gene sequence: CDR1 SEHNR, CDR2 FQNEAQ (reference sequence). The CDR3 region has the DNA TGTGCCAGCAGCTCCCAGGGTATTTCCTACGAGCAGTACTTC. Protein product: CASSSQGISYEQYF.

The chain has TRBV7-8 and TRBJ2-7; D tentatively fits TRBD1 or TRBD2 (5 bases each). Germline V gene data show CDR1 as SGHVS and CDR2 as FQNEAQ. The CDR3 is made up of 14 amino acids. V was cut by 2 bases and J by 3 bases, with 11 bases left in between. The CDR3 reads CASSLRGVGYEQYF. CDR3 DNA: TGTGCCAGCAGCTTAAGGGGAGTCGGCTACGAGCAGTACTTC.

This clonotype has more than one count but fewer than ten. This chain links TRBV29-1 with TRBJ2-5, with D tentatively TRBD1 (6 bases). The V end was cut by 3 bases, the J end by 11 bases, with 16 bases between. CDR3 length: 12 residues. In germline, CDR1 is SQVTM, CDR2 ANQGSEA. The CDR3 region is CSVEERGSPQYF. In DNA form, the CDR3 reads TGCAGCGTTGAGGAAAGGGGGTCTCCTCAGTACTTC.

This clonotype has only a few counts. The rearrangement links TRBV7-9 to TRBJ2-5, with 7 bases lining up with TRBD2. Germline assignment: CDR1 SEHNR and CDR2 FQNEAQ (reference sequence). J was trimmed by 3 bases and V by 5 bases; bases with no gene match: 12. The CDR3 is 16 residues long. The CDR3 is CASSAGAGVVEETQYF. The CDR3 DNA follows: TGTGCCAGCAGCGCCGGGGCGGGAGTGGTGGAAGAGACCCAGTACTTC.